These 8 T cell receptor beta chains originate from one sample sequenced in a study of blood T cell repertoires in COVID-19. Here immunoSEQ multiplex PCR was the method, and the copy in TCRdb shows in-frame clones only, minus some. The data show more than 100,000 clones, 70% to 90% seen once. The sequenced sample consisted of peripheral blood. The source is a woman between 50 and 59 years old with active or convalescent COVID-19.

This clone occurred once. The J gene is TRBJ2-7, the V gene TRBV11-2; 8 bases agree with TRBD1. From germline, CDR1 is SGHAT and CDR2 FQNNGV. The CDR3 consists of 15 residues. J gave up 6 bases and V 1 base, and 8 bases lay outside the gene matches. The CDR3 sequence: CASSLAGTGQSEQYF. In DNA, the CDR3 is TGTGCCAGCAGCTTAGCCGGGACAGGCCAGTCCGAGCAGTACTTC.

The chain carries TRBV19 and TRBJ1-1, with D perhaps TRBD1 (5 bases). CDR1 is LNHDA and CDR2 is SQIVND in the germline V gene (reference sequence). Trimming pared 8 bases from V and 5 bases from J, leaving 15 bases between. The CDR3 consists of 13 residues. CDR3 sequence: CASPPREGTEAFF. The CDR3 nucleotides read TGTGCCAGTCCCCCGAGGGAGGGGACTGAAGCTTTCTTT.

V is TRBV10-3 and J is TRBJ1-5; unclear D gene. CDR1 and CDR2 (germline): ENHRY, SYGVKD. The V end was cut by 11 bases, the J end by 4 bases, with 21 bases between. The CDR3 is 15 amino acids. The DNA of the CDR3 is TGTGCCTCCAGCGGCAGTACGGTACGGAATCAGCCCCAGCATTTT. Protein product: CASSGSTVRNQPQHF.

The chain employs TRBV7-6 and TRBJ1-1, with D hard to call. V was trimmed by 2 bases and J by 3 bases, leaving 16 bases between them. CDR3 length: 16 residues. Germline CDR1 is SGHVS and CDR2 is FNYEAQ. The CDR3 DNA is TGTGCCAGCAGCTTACTTGCGGGGAAGAGTGACACTGAAGCTTTCTTT. Amino acids: CASSLLAGKSDTEAFF.

This chain uses TRBV5-5 with TRBJ2-7, with D uncertain. Trimming pared 0 bases from V and 4 bases from J, leaving 5 bases between. This CDR3 has 12 residues. Germline V lookup: CDR1 SGHKS, CDR2 YYEKEE (reference sequence). The CDR3 DNA reads TGTGCCAGCAGCTTGGCCCAGTACGAGCAGTACTTC. It yields the protein CASSLAQYEQYF.

This clone appeared once. The rearrangement uses TRBV2 and TRBJ2-1; 12 bases agree with TRBD2. Germline V gene lookup returns CDR1 SNHLY and CDR2 FYNNEI. V shed 6 bases, J shed 9 bases, and the junction held 6 bases outside the gene matches. The CDR3 totals 14 residues. Written as DNA, the CDR3 is TGTGCCAGCAGGGGCGCTAGCGGGAGGGGTGAGCAGTTCTTC. Translating it yields CASRGASGRGEQFF.

The rearrangement uses TRBV12-3 or TRBV12-4 and TRBJ1-2; tentatively, D is TRBD1 (5 bases). The CDR3 is 11 residues long. V lost 3 bases and J 13 bases, leaving 12 bases between the germline ends. The CDR3 DNA follows: TGTGCCAGCAGTTTGGAGGGACCGCTCACCTTC. Encoded protein: CASSLEGPLTF.

This rearrangement joins TRBV18 to TRBJ1-5, with D possibly being TRBD1 (6 bases). V lost 3 bases, J lost 2 bases, and 11 bases lay in between. This CDR3 is built from 15 residues. Germline lookup yields CDR1 KGHSH and CDR2 LQKENI. This CDR3 is CASSPDSSRNQPQHF. The CDR3 nucleotides are TGTGCCAGCTCACCGGACAGTTCCCGCAATCAGCCCCAGCATTTT.